These T cell receptor beta chains were read from a single sample in a study of CD4+ T cells in melanoma. Using immunoSEQ multiplex PCR, the repertoire was profiled, and TCRdb retains in-frame clones only, with some absent. In the table there are some 150,000 clones, 92% of which are singletons. Receptors were obtained from a human donor with melanoma. Both conserved end residues are part of each CDR3. The D gene is left open where the match is weak. Clone size is shown for a subset of rows, as once, few, many or a class of expanded clone.

d_gene: NA; j_gene: TRBJ2-2; v_gene: TRBV4-2; abundance: NA; CDR3aa: CASSQDRRLDRGELFF; CDR3nt: TGTGCCAGCAGCCAAGATCGTCGACTAGATCGCGGGGAGCTGTTTTTT
d_gene: NA; j_gene: TRBJ2-3; v_gene: TRBV6-5; abundance: NA; CDR3aa: CASSYRPQDTQYF; CDR3nt: TGTGCCAGCAGTTATCGTCCCCAAGATACGCAGTATTTT
d_gene: NA; j_gene: TRBJ1-2; v_gene: TRBV7-8; abundance: NA; CDR3aa: CASSATQNPNYGYTF; CDR3nt: TGTGCCAGCAGCGCCACACAGAATCCTAACTATGGCTACACCTTC
d_gene: NA; j_gene: TRBJ1-1; v_gene: TRBV2; abundance: NA; CDR3aa: CASSEPGLMNTEAFF; CDR3nt: TGTGCCAGCAGTGAACCGGGACTTATGAACACTGAAGCTTTCTTT
d_gene: NA; j_gene: TRBJ1-6; v_gene: TRBV5-4; abundance: NA; CDR3aa: CASNPGGQASPLHF; CDR3nt: TGTGCCAGCAACCCCGGGGGGCAGGCTTCACCCCTCCACTTT
d_gene: NA; j_gene: TRBJ1-2; v_gene: TRBV19; abundance: NA; CDR3aa: CASSIAGTTPSHGYTF; CDR3nt: TGTGCCAGTAGTATAGCGGGGACCACACCGTCACACGGCTACACCTTC
d_gene: TRBD1; j_gene: TRBJ1-4; v_gene: TRBV5-1; abundance: NA; CDR3aa: CASSIQGTNEKLFF; CDR3nt: TGCGCCAGCAGTATACAGGGGACTAATGAAAAACTGTTTTTT
d_gene: NA; j_gene: TRBJ1-1; v_gene: TRBV10-3; abundance: NA; CDR3aa: CAISDYGENTEAFF; CDR3nt: TGTGCCATCAGTGACTACGGGGAGAACACTGAAGCTTTCTTT
d_gene: TRBD1; j_gene: TRBJ1-6; v_gene: TRBV11-2; abundance: NA; CDR3aa: CASSSVQGTPLHF; CDR3nt: TGTGCCAGCAGCTCAGTACAGGGGACTCCCCTCCACTTT
d_gene: NA; j_gene: TRBJ2-4; v_gene: TRBV18; abundance: NA; CDR3aa: CASSPLQGGENIQYF; CDR3nt: TGTGCCAGCTCACCCCTACAGGGTGGCGAAAACATTCAGTACTTC
d_gene: TRBD2; j_gene: TRBJ2-2; v_gene: TRBV7-2; abundance: NA; CDR3aa: CASSRSGGSFTGELFF; CDR3nt: TGTGCCAGCAGCCGAAGCGGGGGGTCGTTCACCGGGGAGCTGTTTTTT
d_gene: NA; j_gene: TRBJ2-3; v_gene: TRBV5-1; abundance: once; CDR3aa: CASSLVVGTDTQYF; CDR3nt: TGCGCCAGCAGCTTGGTAGTAGGAACAGATACGCAGTATTTT
d_gene: TRBD1; j_gene: TRBJ1-5; v_gene: TRBV5-1; abundance: once; CDR3aa: CASSKDRADSNQPQHF; CDR3nt: TGCGCCAGCAGCAAGGACAGGGCCGATAGCAATCAGCCCCAGCATTTT
d_gene: TRBD1; j_gene: TRBJ1-2; v_gene: TRBV27; abundance: NA; CDR3aa: CASSFLGQGERGYTF; CDR3nt: TGTGCCAGCAGTTTCTTGGGACAGGGAGAACGTGGCTACACCTTC
d_gene: NA; j_gene: TRBJ1-3; v_gene: TRBV5-1; abundance: NA; CDR3aa: CASSGTGSSGNTIYF; CDR3nt: TGCGCCAGCAGCGGTACAGGGAGCTCTGGAAACACCATATATTTT
d_gene: NA; j_gene: TRBJ2-7; v_gene: TRBV6-1; abundance: NA; CDR3aa: CASSVRGGLSYEQYF; CDR3nt: TGTGCCAGCAGTGTTCGGGGCGGTTTATCCTACGAGCAGTACTTC
d_gene: TRBD1; j_gene: TRBJ1-6; v_gene: TRBV5-6; abundance: NA; CDR3aa: CASSLWQQGRTPLHF; CDR3nt: TGTGCCAGCAGCTTGTGGCAACAGGGGAGGACACCCCTCCACTTT
d_gene: TRBD1; j_gene: TRBJ1-5; v_gene: TRBV28; abundance: NA; CDR3aa: CASNENRGRNQPQHF; CDR3nt: TGTGCCAGCAATGAGAACAGGGGCCGCAATCAGCCCCAGCATTTT
d_gene: TRBD1; j_gene: TRBJ2-2; v_gene: TRBV5-1; abundance: NA; CDR3aa: CASSLSPGQGGTGELFF; CDR3nt: TGCGCCAGCAGCTTGAGCCCGGGACAGGGCGGCACCGGGGAGCTGTTTTTT
d_gene: NA; j_gene: TRBJ2-1; v_gene: TRBV5-6; abundance: NA; CDR3aa: CASSLAGGGPARNEQFF; CDR3nt: TGTGCCAGCAGCTTGGCCGGTGGGGGCCCCGCCCGGAATGAGCAGTTCTTC
d_gene: NA; j_gene: TRBJ2-2; v_gene: TRBV6-5; abundance: NA; CDR3aa: CASRKGLTGTGELFF; CDR3nt: TGTGCCAGCAGGAAGGGACTGACGGGTACCGGGGAGCTGTTTTTT
d_gene: NA; j_gene: TRBJ1-1; v_gene: TRBV14; abundance: NA; CDR3aa: CASSYNPGGNTEAFF; CDR3nt: TGTGCCAGCAGCTATAATCCTGGGGGGAACACTGAAGCTTTCTTT
d_gene: NA; j_gene: TRBJ1-1; v_gene: TRBV29-1; abundance: NA; CDR3aa: CSVVWSLQEAFF; CDR3nt: TGCAGCGTTGTTTGGTCTCTCCAAGAAGCTTTCTTT
d_gene: NA; j_gene: TRBJ2-7; v_gene: TRBV5-6; abundance: NA; CDR3aa: CASSLGQDGSYEQYF; CDR3nt: TGTGCCAGCAGCTTGGGACAGGACGGCTCCTACGAGCAGTACTTC
d_gene: NA; j_gene: TRBJ2-3; v_gene: TRBV19; abundance: NA; CDR3aa: CASSGGRSTDTQYF; CDR3nt: TGTGCCAGTAGTGGGGGGCGTAGCACAGATACGCAGTATTTT
d_gene: TRBD1; j_gene: TRBJ2-5; v_gene: TRBV5-1; abundance: NA; CDR3aa: CASSAGTGDRETQYF; CDR3nt: TGCGCCAGCAGCGCGGGGACAGGGGACAGGGAGACCCAGTACTTC
d_gene: NA; j_gene: TRBJ2-1; v_gene: TRBV5-8; abundance: once; CDR3aa: CASSGRTRSYNEQFF; CDR3nt: TGTGCCAGCAGCGGCAGGACCCGCTCCTACAATGAGCAGTTCTTC
d_gene: NA; j_gene: TRBJ1-5; v_gene: TRBV12-2; abundance: NA; CDR3aa: CASRLGRNSAGGSNQPQHF; CDR3nt: TGTGCAAGTCGCTTGGGACGTAACTCCGCAGGGGGTAGCAATCAGCCCCAGCATTTT
d_gene: NA; j_gene: TRBJ1-6; v_gene: TRBV5-4; abundance: NA; CDR3aa: CASSSDNRAYNSPLHF; CDR3nt: TGTGCCAGCAGCAGCGACAACAGGGCATATAATTCACCCCTCCACTTT
d_gene: NA; j_gene: TRBJ1-5; v_gene: TRBV29-1; abundance: NA; CDR3aa: CSVEVAGDQPQHF; CDR3nt: TGCAGCGTTGAAGTGGCAGGGGATCAGCCCCAGCATTTT
d_gene: NA; j_gene: TRBJ2-3; v_gene: TRBV6-5; abundance: NA; CDR3aa: CASSKRASTDTQYF; CDR3nt: TGTGCCAGCAGCAAGCGGGCTAGCACAGATACGCAGTATTTT
d_gene: NA; j_gene: TRBJ2-1; v_gene: TRBV7-3; abundance: NA; CDR3aa: CASSLTGARGNEQFF; CDR3nt: TGTGCCAGCAGCTTAACGGGGGCCCGAGGAAATGAGCAGTTCTTC
d_gene: TRBD1; j_gene: TRBJ2-3; v_gene: TRBV18; abundance: NA; CDR3aa: CASSPWTGPSDTQYF; CDR3nt: TGTGCCAGCTCACCTTGGACAGGGCCCTCAGATACGCAGTATTTT
d_gene: NA; j_gene: TRBJ1-1; v_gene: TRBV11-2; abundance: NA; CDR3aa: CASSLEVANTEAFF; CDR3nt: TGTGCCAGCAGCTTAGAAGTTGCAAACACTGAAGCTTTCTTT
d_gene: TRBD2; j_gene: TRBJ2-1; v_gene: TRBV6-1; abundance: once; CDR3aa: CASSEGSGGAGNEQFF; CDR3nt: TGTGCCAGCAGTGAAGGGAGCGGGGGGGCGGGGAATGAGCAGTTCTTC
d_gene: NA; j_gene: TRBJ2-5; v_gene: TRBV2; abundance: NA; CDR3aa: CASTLEETQYF; CDR3nt: TGTGCCAGCACCTTGGAGGAGACCCAGTACTTC
d_gene: NA; j_gene: TRBJ2-1; v_gene: TRBV5-1; abundance: once; CDR3aa: CASRPGSAHNEQFF; CDR3nt: TGCGCCAGCAGACCGGGGTCAGCGCACAATGAGCAGTTCTTC
d_gene: NA; j_gene: TRBJ2-3; v_gene: TRBV19; abundance: NA; CDR3aa: CASSIVPGGGTDTQYF; CDR3nt: TGTGCCAGTAGTATAGTCCCGGGTGGGGGCACAGATACGCAGTATTTT
d_gene: NA; j_gene: TRBJ2-5; v_gene: TRBV7-2; abundance: NA; CDR3aa: CASSHPVGRAATQYF; CDR3nt: TGTGCCAGCAGCCATCCCGTGGGGCGCGCGGCCACCCAGTACTTC
d_gene: TRBD1; j_gene: TRBJ2-3; v_gene: TRBV7-9; abundance: NA; CDR3aa: CASSRRTGYTDTQYF; CDR3nt: TGTGCCAGCAGCCGACGGACAGGGTACACAGATACGCAGTATTTT
d_gene: TRBD1; j_gene: TRBJ1-2; v_gene: TRBV5-1; abundance: NA; CDR3aa: CASSPGQGYYGYTF; CDR3nt: TGCGCCAGCAGCCCCGGACAGGGTTACTATGGCTACACCTTC
d_gene: TRBD1; j_gene: TRBJ1-6; v_gene: TRBV6-1; abundance: NA; CDR3aa: CASSDNRDRASPLHF; CDR3nt: TGTGCCAGCAGTGATAACCGGGACAGGGCTTCACCCCTCCACTTT
d_gene: TRBD1; j_gene: TRBJ2-5; v_gene: TRBV5-1; abundance: NA; CDR3aa: CASRGTAQETQYF; CDR3nt: TGCGCCAGCAGAGGGACAGCACAAGAGACCCAGTACTTC
d_gene: TRBD1; j_gene: TRBJ2-3; v_gene: TRBV2; abundance: NA; CDR3aa: CARGTGWGDTQYF; CDR3nt: TGTGCCCGGGGGACAGGGTGGGGGGATACGCAGTATTTT
d_gene: NA; j_gene: TRBJ2-2; v_gene: TRBV7-2; abundance: once; CDR3aa: CASSLVQWGTGELFF; CDR3nt: TGTGCCAGCAGCTTAGTGCAGTGGGGGACCGGGGAGCTGTTTTTT
d_gene: TRBD1; j_gene: TRBJ1-4; v_gene: TRBV6-1; abundance: NA; CDR3aa: CASSPRQGMNEKLFF; CDR3nt: TGTGCCAGCAGCCCGAGACAGGGGATGAATGAAAAACTGTTTTTT
d_gene: NA; j_gene: TRBJ1-6; v_gene: TRBV7-9; abundance: NA; CDR3aa: CASSSTGRSPLHF; CDR3nt: TGTGCCAGCAGCTCTACAGGGCGTTCACCCCTCCACTTT
d_gene: TRBD2; j_gene: TRBJ2-3; v_gene: TRBV4-2; abundance: once; CDR3aa: CASSQRRGGHVVDTQYF; CDR3nt: TGTGCCAGCAGCCAGAGACGGGGGGGCCACGTTGTGGATACGCAGTATTTT
d_gene: NA; j_gene: TRBJ2-5; v_gene: TRBV4-1; abundance: NA; CDR3aa: CASSQGTGGSLETQYF; CDR3nt: TGCGCCAGCAGCCAAGGGACGGGTGGTAGTTTAGAGACCCAGTACTTC
d_gene: TRBD2; j_gene: TRBJ2-1; v_gene: TRBV27; abundance: NA; CDR3aa: CASSLDSGGYNEQFF; CDR3nt: TGTGCCAGCAGTTTAGATAGCGGGGGGTACAATGAGCAGTTCTTC
d_gene: NA; j_gene: TRBJ2-3; v_gene: TRBV18; abundance: NA; CDR3aa: CASSPSDFTDTQYF; CDR3nt: TGTGCCAGCTCACCGTCGGACTTCACAGATACGCAGTATTTT
d_gene: NA; j_gene: TRBJ1-1; v_gene: TRBV10-2; abundance: NA; CDR3aa: CASRAGFMNTEAFF; CDR3nt: TGCGCCAGCAGAGCAGGGTTCATGAACACTGAAGCTTTCTTT
d_gene: NA; j_gene: TRBJ2-3; v_gene: TRBV6-1; abundance: NA; CDR3aa: CASSAQRKQYF; CDR3nt: TGTGCCAGCTCCGCTCAGAGGAAGCAGTATTTT
d_gene: NA; j_gene: TRBJ2-7; v_gene: TRBV2; abundance: NA; CDR3aa: CASSEAVTGGHKQYF; CDR3nt: TGTGCCAGCAGTGAAGCCGTCACCGGGGGACATAAGCAGTACTTC
d_gene: TRBD2; j_gene: TRBJ2-7; v_gene: TRBV5-1; abundance: few; CDR3aa: CASSLGPAGAYEQYF; CDR3nt: TGCGCCAGCAGCTTGGGGCCAGCGGGGGCCTACGAGCAGTACTTC